This T cell receptor (beta chain) was captured in a study of CD8 T cells in ankylosing spondylitis. This clonotype was recorded a few times. Germline V gene sequence: CDR1 LGHDT, CDR2 YNNKEL (reference sequence). This CDR3 spans 16 amino acids. V was pared by 3 bases and J by 7 bases, with 21 bases between. From the 5' RACE reads, TCRdb called clonotypes with MiXCR, one entry per CDR3 protein. The table includes 310,000 or so distinct CDR3 sequences, around 18% detected once. The chain links TRBV3-1 to TRBJ1-2, with D possibly being TRBD1 (5 bases). The sample was blood, either unsorted or a sorted T cell fraction (not recorded which). The sequence was obtained from a male donor with ankylosing spondylitis or in good health (not recorded which). This CDR3 is CASSHASRDHTSGYTF. The CDR3 region has the DNA TGTGCCAGCAGCCACGCGTCGAGGGACCATACTTCTGGCTACACCTTC.